Listed below are T cell receptor beta chains from one sample, sequenced in a study of T cells in Graves' hyperthyroidism and ophthalmopathy. Each CDR3 protein is one row after TCRdb ran MiXCR on the multiplex PCR reads. The sample carries over 300,000 distinct CDR3 sequences, roughly 13% recorded once. Sample: blood. These receptors all come from an older woman with Graves' hyperthyroidism. Each CDR3 is given with its conserved first and last residue. The D gene is left open where the match is weak. Only some rows state a clone size, as once, few, many or a class for expanded clones.

j_gene	d_gene	v_gene	abundance	CDR3nt	CDR3aa
TRBJ1-1	TRBD1	TRBV25-1	.	TGTGCCAGCAGTGACGACAGGGGGCCCGATGAAGCTTTCTTT	CASSDDRGPDEAFF
TRBJ2-3	.	TRBV5-1	many	TGCGCCAGCAGACCTGGACTGGAACGCACAGATACGCAGTATTTT	CASRPGLERTDTQYF
TRBJ2-1	.	TRBV5-1	many	TGCGCCAGCAGCAGGTCACAGGGCAATTTTTACAATGAGCAGTTCTTC	CASSRSQGNFYNEQFF
TRBJ1-1	.	TRBV29-1	many	TGCAGCGTTGCGGGGGACCTCTGGGGAAGCACTGAAGCTTTCTTT	CSVAGDLWGSTEAFF
TRBJ1-6	TRBD1	TRBV7-3	many	TGTGCCAGCAGCTCGGGACAGCCGAATTCACCCCTCCACTTT	CASSSGQPNSPLHF
TRBJ1-3	.	TRBV4-1	.	TGCGCCAGCAGCCATCGGGGGGGATCAGGAAACACCATATATTTT	CASSHRGGSGNTIYF
TRBJ2-1	TRBD1	TRBV20-1	many	TGCAGTGCCGTCACAGGGGGCGTGTTGAATGAGCAGTTCTTC	CSAVTGGVLNEQFF
TRBJ2-1	.	TRBV11-2	many	TGTGCCAGCAGTCCCCGCGAGCAGTTCTTC	CASSPREQFF
TRBJ2-1	.	TRBV7-9	few	TGTGCCAGCAGCTTAGCGCGGTTTCGGGACAATGAGCAGTTCTTC	CASSLARFRDNEQFF
TRBJ2-1	.	TRBV5-1	many	TGCGCCAGCAGCTCGGACTCCCACTCCAATCAGCAGTTCTTC	CASSSDSHSNQQFF
TRBJ2-5	TRBD2	TRBV2	many	TGTGCCAGCAGTGAAGGTAGCGGGAGCTATGAGACCCAGTACTTC	CASSEGSGSYETQYF
TRBJ2-7	TRBD1	TRBV20-1	many	TGCAGTGCCAGAGTACCGGGACAGGGGTCGAGAGAGCAGTACTTC	CSARVPGQGSREQYF
TRBJ1-6	.	TRBV27	.	TGTGCCAGCAGTTTCCTCGGGTCCCTCCTCCACTTT	CASSFLGSLLHF
TRBJ1-5	.	TRBV5-5	many	TGTGCCAGCAGCTTGGTCACCGGGGTGAGCAATCAGCCCCAGCATTTT	CASSLVTGVSNQPQHF
TRBJ2-2	.	TRBV28	.	TGTGCCAGCAGTTTACCCATAACAGGGCCCGGGGAGCTGTTTTTT	CASSLPITGPGELFF
TRBJ2-1	.	TRBV19	.	TGTGCCAGTGGGGACTGGAGCTCCTACAATGAGCAGTTCTTC	CASGDWSSYNEQFF
TRBJ2-1	.	TRBV11-2	many	TGTGCCAGCAGCTTAACTAGCCCCAGCTCAGATGAGCAGTTCTTC	CASSLTSPSSDEQFF
TRBJ1-6	.	TRBV6-2/TRBV6-3	few	TGTGCCAGCAGGTGGGGCGCAGTTTCACCCCTCCACTTT	CASRWGAVSPLHF
TRBJ2-3	TRBD2	TRBV18	many	TGTGCCAGCTCAAAGCCCGGGACTAGCGGGAGGGATACGCAGTATTTT	CASSKPGTSGRDTQYF
TRBJ1-2	TRBD1	TRBV27	few	TGTGCCAGCAGTTTTGACAGGGTCGGCAACTATGGCTACACCTTC	CASSFDRVGNYGYTF
TRBJ2-5	.	TRBV5-1	few	TGCGCCAGCAGGGTTGAGGGGGGCCTCGTCCGAGAGACCCAGTACTTC	CASRVEGGLVRETQYF
TRBJ2-1	TRBD2	TRBV20-1	many	TGCAGTGCTAGAGAGGTCCTAGCGGGAGGGTACAATGAGCAGTTCTTC	CSAREVLAGGYNEQFF
TRBJ1-1	.	TRBV7-8	many	TGTGCCAGCAGCTCCGGCAGGCTTATGAACACTGAAGCTTTCTTT	CASSSGRLMNTEAFF
TRBJ1-1	.	TRBV30	many	TGTGCCTGGAGAGTTTTGGGGGGAGCCACTGAAGCTTTCTTT	CAWRVLGGATEAFF
TRBJ2-4	.	TRBV10-3	.	TGTGCCATCAGTGAAGGATGGGGGACCGCCAAAAACATTCAGTACTTC	CAISEGWGTAKNIQYF
TRBJ2-3	TRBD2	TRBV18	.	TGTGCCAGCTCATCCCGCCGGGAGGCTAGCGCAGATACGCAGTATTTT	CASSSRREASADTQYF
TRBJ2-7	TRBD1	TRBV12-3/TRBV12-4	.	TGTGCCAGCAGGTACCGGGACAGGGACGAGCAGTACTTC	CASRYRDRDEQYF
TRBJ2-1	TRBD2	TRBV20-1	many	TGCAGTGCTAATGGACTAGCGGGGGTTGCCTACAATGAGCAGTTCTTC	CSANGLAGVAYNEQFF
TRBJ1-5	.	TRBV30	many	TGTGCCTGGAGCCCTGGACAGTGGAACAATCAGCCCCAGCATTTT	CAWSPGQWNNQPQHF
TRBJ1-3	TRBD1	TRBV27	.	TGTGCCAGCAGCGACAGGGGGCTGAGGGGTATTTCTGGAAACACCATATATTTT	CASSDRGLRGISGNTIYF
TRBJ2-7	TRBD1	TRBV5-1	many	TGCGCCAGCAGCTCCGGACAGGACCTTCATTCCTACGAGCAGTACTTC	CASSSGQDLHSYEQYF
TRBJ2-3	.	TRBV7-2	many	TGTGCCAGCAGCTTAGCTCCGGGCCCTCCCTTAGATACGCAGTATTTT	CASSLAPGPPLDTQYF
TRBJ2-5	.	TRBV6-5	many	TGTGCCAGCAGTTACGACAGACAAGAGACCCAGTACTTC	CASSYDRQETQYF
TRBJ2-2	TRBD2	TRBV19	.	TGTGCCAGTAGTATAGGGACTAGGAATGTAAGGGAGCTGTTTTTT	CASSIGTRNVRELFF
TRBJ2-7	TRBD2	TRBV27	.	TGTGCCAGCAGCCCAGGGACTAGCGGGAGAGGGGGCCCTCCGGAGCAGTACTTC	CASSPGTSGRGGPPEQYF
TRBJ2-2	TRBD1	TRBV3-1	.	TGTGCCAGCAGCCATTTTACAGGGGTAGGGAACACCGGGGAGCTGTTTTTT	CASSHFTGVGNTGELFF
TRBJ1-2	.	TRBV10-2	.	TGCGCCAGCAGTGAGGGGGCGTATGGCTACACCTTC	CASSEGAYGYTF
TRBJ2-3	.	TRBV7-9	many	TGTGCCAGCAGCCGCTTTGGTTTAGGCGTTAAAAGAGATACGCAGTATTTT	CASSRFGLGVKRDTQYF
TRBJ1-2	.	TRBV6-6	many	TGTGCCAGCAGTTACTCGCAGGGGAACTATGGCTACACCTTC	CASSYSQGNYGYTF
TRBJ1-1	.	TRBV12-3/TRBV12-4	.	TGTGCCAGCAGTTTACTGGGGGTCACTGAAGCTTTCTTT	CASSLLGVTEAFF
TRBJ1-6	TRBD1	TRBV7-8	many	TGTGCCAGCAGCTTAAGAGGGGGCACGTTTTTCGATTCACCCCTCCACTTT	CASSLRGGTFFDSPLHF
TRBJ1-1	.	TRBV10-3	.	TGTGCCATCAGTGGTGCCGGAGGGAACACTGAAGCTTTCTTT	CAISGAGGNTEAFF
TRBJ1-5	.	TRBV27	many	TGTGCCAGCCGAGGGGTGTATAGCAATCAGCCCCAGCATTTT	CASRGVYSNQPQHF
TRBJ2-1	.	TRBV24-1	few	TGTGCCACCAGTGGAGTCAGTGAGCAGTTCTTC	CATSGVSEQFF
TRBJ1-1	TRBD1	TRBV18	many	TGTGCCAGCTCGCCGGACAGGGCAAAGAACACTGAAGCTTTCTTT	CASSPDRAKNTEAFF
TRBJ1-5	TRBD1	TRBV6-1	many	TGTGCCAGCAGTTTCCGGGACAGGGTGTTCGTCAATCAGCCCCAGCATTTT	CASSFRDRVFVNQPQHF
TRBJ2-1	TRBD2	TRBV27	many	TGTGCCAGCAGTGACCGACTAGCAGCATACAATGAGCAGTTCTTC	CASSDRLAAYNEQFF
TRBJ2-1	TRBD2	TRBV12-3/TRBV12-4	.	TGTGCCAGCAGTTCAACCGGGACTAACGGGACCAATGAGCAGTTCTTC	CASSSTGTNGTNEQFF
TRBJ2-3	TRBD2	TRBV11-2	once	TGTGCCACCAGCCAACCTAGCGGAATCACAGATACGCAGTATTTT	CATSQPSGITDTQYF
TRBJ2-7	.	TRBV6-5	few	TGTGCCAGCAGTTACTTAACGGGAGAGTACGAGCAGTACTTC	CASSYLTGEYEQYF
TRBJ2-7	.	TRBV25-1	few	TGTGCCAGCATGGCTAGGGGGGTTGAGTCCTACGAGCAGTACTTC	CASMARGVESYEQYF
TRBJ1-2	TRBD1	TRBV6-1	few	TGTGCCAGCAGGACAGGGGTTCATGGCTACACCTTC	CASRTGVHGYTF